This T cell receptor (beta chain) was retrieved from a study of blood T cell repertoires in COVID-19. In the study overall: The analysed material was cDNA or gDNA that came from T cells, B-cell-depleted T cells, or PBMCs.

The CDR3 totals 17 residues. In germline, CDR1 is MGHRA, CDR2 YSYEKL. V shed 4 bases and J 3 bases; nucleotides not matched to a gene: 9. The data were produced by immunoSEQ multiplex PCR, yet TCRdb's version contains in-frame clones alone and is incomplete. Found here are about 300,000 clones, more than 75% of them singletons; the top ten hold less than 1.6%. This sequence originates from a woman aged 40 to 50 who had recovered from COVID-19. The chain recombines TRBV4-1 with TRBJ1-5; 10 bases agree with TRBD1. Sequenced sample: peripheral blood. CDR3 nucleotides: TGCGCCAGCAGCCGGAGCGAGACAGGGGGCCTCAATCAGCCCCAGCATTTT. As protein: CASSRSETGGLNQPQHF.